Listed below are T cell receptor beta chains from one sample, sequenced in a study of T cells in Graves' hyperthyroidism and ophthalmopathy. TCRdb passed the multiplex PCR reads through MiXCR, listing each CDR3 protein once. The sample yields some 600,000 distinct CDR3 sequences, 11% to 15% seen once. The sequenced material came from blood. Every receptor here comes from a woman in her twenties or thirties with Graves' hyperthyroidism that later progressed to Graves' ophthalmopathy. The CDR3 runs from the conserved cysteine through the conserved F or W. Each record gives: clone size, D gene, J gene, V gene, CDR3 protein, CDR3 DNA. D genes are given only for firm matches. The listing skips clone size in some rows; elsewhere it reads once, few, many or a size class.

clone size: once; D gene: TRBD1; J gene: TRBJ1-1; V gene: TRBV7-2; CDR3 protein: CASSSSHRDRVGSEAFF; CDR3 DNA: TGTGCCAGCAGCTCCTCACACCGGGACAGGGTTGGTAGTGAAGCTTTCTTT
clone size: many; D gene: TRBD1; J gene: TRBJ2-1; V gene: TRBV29-1; CDR3 protein: CSVRGPGVRNEQFF; CDR3 DNA: TGCAGCGTCAGGGGGCCAGGGGTTAGGAATGAGCAGTTCTTC
clone size: many; D gene: TRBD2; J gene: TRBJ2-3; V gene: TRBV9; CDR3 protein: CASSVASGTLADTQYF; CDR3 DNA: TGTGCCAGCAGCGTAGCTAGCGGGACTCTTGCAGATACGCAGTATTTT
clone size: NA; D gene: TRBD2; J gene: TRBJ2-5; V gene: TRBV12-3/TRBV12-4; CDR3 protein: CASSLLRLAGEETQYF; CDR3 DNA: TGTGCCAGCAGTCTCCTCCGGCTAGCGGGAGAAGAGACCCAGTACTTC
clone size: NA; D gene: NA; J gene: TRBJ2-2; V gene: TRBV5-1; CDR3 protein: CASSHGAVGTGELFF; CDR3 DNA: TGCGCCAGCAGCCATGGCGCGGTTGGCACCGGGGAGCTGTTTTTT
clone size: NA; D gene: TRBD1; J gene: TRBJ1-6; V gene: TRBV4-1; CDR3 protein: CASSQGTGVSSPLHF; CDR3 DNA: TGCGCCAGCAGCCAGGGGACAGGGGTGAGTTCACCCCTCCACTTT
clone size: many; D gene: NA; J gene: TRBJ2-5; V gene: TRBV30; CDR3 protein: CAWSVQGGAETQYF; CDR3 DNA: TGTGCCTGGAGTGTACAAGGGGGGGCCGAGACCCAGTACTTC
clone size: few; D gene: NA; J gene: TRBJ2-1; V gene: TRBV20-1; CDR3 protein: CSARDWGSHTLNEQFF; CDR3 DNA: TGCAGTGCTAGAGACTGGGGGAGCCATACTTTAAATGAGCAGTTCTTC
clone size: NA; D gene: NA; J gene: TRBJ2-7; V gene: TRBV24-1; CDR3 protein: CATSDSSNYEQYF; CDR3 DNA: TGTGCCACCAGTGATTCGTCGAATTACGAGCAGTACTTC
clone size: few; D gene: TRBD2; J gene: TRBJ2-1; V gene: TRBV7-2; CDR3 protein: CASSRTSGSVYNEQFF; CDR3 DNA: TGTGCCAGCAGCCGTACTAGCGGGAGTGTCTACAATGAGCAGTTCTTC
clone size: few; D gene: NA; J gene: TRBJ2-1; V gene: TRBV29-1; CDR3 protein: CSAHTSSYNEQFF; CDR3 DNA: TGCAGCGCACACACGAGCTCCTACAATGAGCAGTTCTTC
clone size: NA; D gene: NA; J gene: TRBJ1-4; V gene: TRBV30; CDR3 protein: CAWSAGSGGTNEDLFF; CDR3 DNA: TGTGCCTGGAGCGCAGGCAGCGGGGGAACTAATGAAGATCTGTTTTTT
clone size: many; D gene: TRBD1; J gene: TRBJ2-1; V gene: TRBV27; CDR3 protein: CASSPGTGEQFF; CDR3 DNA: TGTGCCAGCAGTCCAGGGACAGGGGAACAGTTCTTC
clone size: NA; D gene: NA; J gene: TRBJ2-1; V gene: TRBV3-1; CDR3 protein: CASSQDWREVGTEQFF; CDR3 DNA: TGTGCCAGCAGCCAAGATTGGAGGGAGGTGGGGACTGAGCAGTTCTTC
clone size: many; D gene: TRBD1; J gene: TRBJ1-2; V gene: TRBV28; CDR3 protein: CASSLKGASYGYTF; CDR3 DNA: TGTGCCAGCAGTTTAAAGGGGGCGAGCTATGGCTACACCTTC
clone size: few; D gene: TRBD2; J gene: TRBJ2-7; V gene: TRBV27; CDR3 protein: CASSLSRGLAGVEQYF; CDR3 DNA: TGTGCCAGCAGTTTATCTCGGGGACTAGCGGGAGTCGAGCAGTACTTC
clone size: many; D gene: NA; J gene: TRBJ2-1; V gene: TRBV7-9; CDR3 protein: CASSLAGSGDQRNEQFF; CDR3 DNA: TGTGCCAGCAGCTTAGCGGGGAGCGGAGACCAGAGGAATGAGCAGTTCTTC
clone size: few; D gene: TRBD2; J gene: TRBJ2-7; V gene: TRBV9; CDR3 protein: CASSPPGASGTYEQYF; CDR3 DNA: TGTGCCAGCAGCCCTCCCGGGGCTAGCGGCACCTACGAGCAGTACTTC
clone size: many; D gene: NA; J gene: TRBJ1-1; V gene: TRBV12-3/TRBV12-4; CDR3 protein: CASIGDTEAFF; CDR3 DNA: TGTGCCAGTATCGGGGACACTGAAGCTTTCTTT
clone size: many; D gene: NA; J gene: TRBJ2-7; V gene: TRBV12-3/TRBV12-4; CDR3 protein: CASSFHAQGMDYEQYF; CDR3 DNA: TGTGCCAGCAGTTTCCACGCGCAGGGCATGGACTACGAGCAGTACTTC
clone size: many; D gene: NA; J gene: TRBJ1-2; V gene: TRBV12-3/TRBV12-4; CDR3 protein: CAISWSGYGYTF; CDR3 DNA: TGTGCCATCTCGTGGAGCGGTTATGGCTACACCTTC
clone size: many; D gene: NA; J gene: TRBJ2-1; V gene: TRBV30; CDR3 protein: CAWGVEEGNEQFF; CDR3 DNA: TGTGCCTGGGGGGTAGAGGAGGGGAATGAGCAGTTCTTC
clone size: few; D gene: NA; J gene: TRBJ2-7; V gene: TRBV30; CDR3 protein: CAWSPLGRYEQYF; CDR3 DNA: TGTGCCTGGAGTCCCCTGGGCCGCTACGAGCAGTACTTC
clone size: many; D gene: NA; J gene: TRBJ1-1; V gene: TRBV18; CDR3 protein: CASSPTRGTEAFF; CDR3 DNA: TGTGCCAGCTCACCTACTCGGGGCACTGAAGCTTTCTTT
clone size: few; D gene: NA; J gene: TRBJ1-1; V gene: TRBV19; CDR3 protein: CASSTPGGREAFF; CDR3 DNA: TGTGCCAGTAGTACCCCCGGGGGTCGAGAAGCTTTCTTT
clone size: NA; D gene: TRBD1; J gene: TRBJ2-7; V gene: TRBV7-9; CDR3 protein: CASSQGQERPSYEQHF; CDR3 DNA: TGTGCCAGCAGCCAAGGACAGGAGAGACCCTCCTACGAGCAGCACTTC
clone size: few; D gene: NA; J gene: TRBJ2-5; V gene: TRBV30; CDR3 protein: CAWSGERQETQYF; CDR3 DNA: TGTGCCTGGAGTGGCGAAAGACAAGAGACCCAGTACTTC
clone size: NA; D gene: NA; J gene: TRBJ2-1; V gene: TRBV12-3/TRBV12-4; CDR3 protein: CASSTSPGGEQFF; CDR3 DNA: TGTGCCAGCAGTACCTCCCCTGGCGGTGAGCAGTTCTTC
clone size: many; D gene: NA; J gene: TRBJ1-1; V gene: TRBV5-1; CDR3 protein: CASSFDPQGRAFF; CDR3 DNA: TGCGCCAGCAGCTTCGACCCCCAGGGGAGAGCTTTCTTT
clone size: NA; D gene: NA; J gene: TRBJ2-1; V gene: TRBV6-1; CDR3 protein: CASSARHSYNEQFF; CDR3 DNA: TGTGCCAGCAGCGCGAGACACAGTTACAATGAGCAGTTCTTC
clone size: many; D gene: NA; J gene: TRBJ1-5; V gene: TRBV30; CDR3 protein: CAWSPGLVASNQPQHF; CDR3 DNA: TGTGCCTGGAGTCCTGGGTTGGTTGCAAGCAATCAGCCCCAGCATTTT
clone size: many; D gene: NA; J gene: TRBJ2-1; V gene: TRBV2; CDR3 protein: CASKESHNEGQFF; CDR3 DNA: TGTGCCAGCAAGGAATCCCACAATGAGGGGCAGTTCTTC
clone size: once; D gene: NA; J gene: TRBJ2-1; V gene: TRBV27; CDR3 protein: CASTAGPLYNEQFF; CDR3 DNA: TGTGCCAGCACCGCGGGACCACTTTACAATGAGCAGTTCTTC
clone size: NA; D gene: TRBD1; J gene: TRBJ2-1; V gene: TRBV20-1; CDR3 protein: CSANLRDRPLF; CDR3 DNA: TGCAGTGCTAACTTAAGGGACAGGCCACTCTTC
clone size: many; D gene: NA; J gene: TRBJ1-4; V gene: TRBV19; CDR3 protein: CASSGGRAINEKLFF; CDR3 DNA: TGTGCCAGTAGTGGGGGACGGGCCATTAATGAAAAACTGTTTTTT
clone size: many; D gene: NA; J gene: TRBJ1-1; V gene: TRBV10-3; CDR3 protein: CAISESIGEGPPKNTEAFF; CDR3 DNA: TGTGCCATCAGTGAGTCGATTGGGGAAGGACCACCCAAGAACACTGAAGCTTTCTTT
clone size: few; D gene: TRBD2; J gene: TRBJ2-3; V gene: TRBV3-1; CDR3 protein: CASSRPGLAGVADTQYF; CDR3 DNA: TGTGCCAGCAGTCGACCGGGACTAGCGGGAGTTGCCGATACGCAGTATTTT
clone size: many; D gene: NA; J gene: TRBJ1-1; V gene: TRBV6-2/TRBV6-3; CDR3 protein: CASLEQGGSTEAFF; CDR3 DNA: TGTGCCAGTTTGGAACAGGGAGGTAGCACTGAAGCTTTCTTT
clone size: many; D gene: TRBD1; J gene: TRBJ1-2; V gene: TRBV27; CDR3 protein: CASRKLGQGGGYTF; CDR3 DNA: TGTGCCAGCAGGAAATTGGGACAGGGTGGAGGCTACACCTTC
clone size: many; D gene: TRBD1; J gene: TRBJ2-5; V gene: TRBV27; CDR3 protein: CASSQDREETQYF; CDR3 DNA: TGTGCCAGCAGCCAGGACAGGGAAGAGACCCAGTACTTC
clone size: few; D gene: NA; J gene: TRBJ2-1; V gene: TRBV12-5; CDR3 protein: CASGASVYNGQFF; CDR3 DNA: TGTGCTAGTGGCGCTAGCGTTTACAATGGGCAGTTCTTC
clone size: many; D gene: NA; J gene: TRBJ2-1; V gene: TRBV3-1; CDR3 protein: CASSQVLVFSYNEQFF; CDR3 DNA: TGTGCCAGCAGCCAAGTTCTAGTGTTTTCCTACAATGAGCAGTTCTTC
clone size: NA; D gene: NA; J gene: TRBJ1-1; V gene: TRBV25-1; CDR3 protein: CASSDHRELQNTEAFF; CDR3 DNA: TGTGCCAGCAGTGATCACCGGGAACTACAAAACACTGAAGCTTTCTTT
clone size: NA; D gene: NA; J gene: TRBJ1-6; V gene: TRBV3-1; CDR3 protein: CASSQLGGSSYNSPLHF; CDR3 DNA: TGTGCCAGCAGCCAACTAGGGGGAAGCTCCTATAATTCACCCCTCCACTTT
clone size: NA; D gene: NA; J gene: TRBJ1-5; V gene: TRBV6-1; CDR3 protein: CASKLLRDSNQPQHF; CDR3 DNA: TGTGCCAGCAAACTGCTGCGAGATAGCAATCAGCCCCAGCATTTT
clone size: NA; D gene: TRBD1; J gene: TRBJ2-7; V gene: TRBV7-9; CDR3 protein: CASSPPTGAYEQYF; CDR3 DNA: TGTGCCAGCAGCCCCCCGACAGGGGCCTACGAGCAGTACTTC
clone size: few; D gene: NA; J gene: TRBJ1-1; V gene: TRBV28; CDR3 protein: CASSLGQNAEAFF; CDR3 DNA: TGTGCCAGCAGCCTCGGACAGAACGCTGAAGCTTTCTTT
clone size: few; D gene: NA; J gene: TRBJ1-5; V gene: TRBV11-3; CDR3 protein: CATSPGTPGNQPQHF; CDR3 DNA: TGTGCCACCAGCCCCGGGACGCCGGGCAATCAGCCCCAGCATTTT
clone size: NA; D gene: NA; J gene: TRBJ1-1; V gene: TRBV13; CDR3 protein: CASSLRRGDTEAFF; CDR3 DNA: TGTGCCAGCAGCTTAAGAAGAGGGGACACTGAAGCTTTCTTT
clone size: many; D gene: TRBD2; J gene: TRBJ2-1; V gene: TRBV10-3; CDR3 protein: CASAQAGGNEQFF; CDR3 DNA: TGTGCCAGCGCCCAGGCGGGGGGGAATGAGCAGTTCTTC
clone size: many; D gene: TRBD2; J gene: TRBJ2-5; V gene: TRBV28; CDR3 protein: CASRTGPSGSPQETQYF; CDR3 DNA: TGTGCCAGCAGGACCGGGCCTAGCGGGAGCCCGCAAGAGACCCAGTACTTC
clone size: once; D gene: TRBD2; J gene: TRBJ2-7; V gene: TRBV7-9; CDR3 protein: CASSRTSGSYYEQYF; CDR3 DNA: TGTGCCAGCAGCCGTACTAGCGGGAGCTACTACGAGCAGTACTTC
clone size: few; D gene: NA; J gene: TRBJ2-2; V gene: TRBV19; CDR3 protein: CASTWGSTGELFF; CDR3 DNA: TGTGCCAGTACTTGGGGGAGCACCGGGGAGCTGTTTTTT
clone size: many; D gene: NA; J gene: TRBJ1-1; V gene: TRBV27; CDR3 protein: CASSSSGGGLNTEAFF; CDR3 DNA: TGTGCCAGCAGTTCCTCGGGAGGGGGTTTGAACACTGAAGCTTTCTTT
clone size: many; D gene: TRBD2; J gene: TRBJ2-1; V gene: TRBV27; CDR3 protein: CASRLAGVVDEQFF; CDR3 DNA: TGTGCCAGCAGGTTAGCGGGAGTAGTCGATGAGCAGTTCTTC